The entry that follows covers one TCR beta chain sequence. Germline V lookup: CDR1 SGHDN, CDR2 FVKESK. Deletions cut 0 bases from V and 0 bases from J, with 9 bases between. This CDR3 region has 16 residues. cDNA came from approximately 0.5 to 1 ug RNA primed by random hexamers. Via MiXCR, TCRdb re-called the immunoSEQ multiplex PCR reads, giving one row per CDR3 protein. This table has about 180,000 distinct CDR3 sequences, 85% to 95% appearing once. These data belong to a study of CD8 T cells in Susac syndrome. Sequenced: CD4+ T cells from PBMCs. The V and J genes are TRBV14 and TRBJ2-4, with no clear D. The source is a human donor with Susac syndrome. CDR3 bases: TGTGCCAGCAGCCAAGACACCTCGAAAGCCAAAAACATTCAGTACTTC. Protein product: CASSQDTSKAKNIQYF. The full variable domain, with the rest looked up from reference TRBV14 and TRBJ2-4, is EAGVTQFPSHSVIEKGQTVTLRCDPISGHDNLYWYRRVMGKEIKFLLHFVKESKQDESGMPNNRFLAERTGGTYSTLKVQPAELEDSGVYFCASSQDTSKAKNIQYFGAGTRLSVL.